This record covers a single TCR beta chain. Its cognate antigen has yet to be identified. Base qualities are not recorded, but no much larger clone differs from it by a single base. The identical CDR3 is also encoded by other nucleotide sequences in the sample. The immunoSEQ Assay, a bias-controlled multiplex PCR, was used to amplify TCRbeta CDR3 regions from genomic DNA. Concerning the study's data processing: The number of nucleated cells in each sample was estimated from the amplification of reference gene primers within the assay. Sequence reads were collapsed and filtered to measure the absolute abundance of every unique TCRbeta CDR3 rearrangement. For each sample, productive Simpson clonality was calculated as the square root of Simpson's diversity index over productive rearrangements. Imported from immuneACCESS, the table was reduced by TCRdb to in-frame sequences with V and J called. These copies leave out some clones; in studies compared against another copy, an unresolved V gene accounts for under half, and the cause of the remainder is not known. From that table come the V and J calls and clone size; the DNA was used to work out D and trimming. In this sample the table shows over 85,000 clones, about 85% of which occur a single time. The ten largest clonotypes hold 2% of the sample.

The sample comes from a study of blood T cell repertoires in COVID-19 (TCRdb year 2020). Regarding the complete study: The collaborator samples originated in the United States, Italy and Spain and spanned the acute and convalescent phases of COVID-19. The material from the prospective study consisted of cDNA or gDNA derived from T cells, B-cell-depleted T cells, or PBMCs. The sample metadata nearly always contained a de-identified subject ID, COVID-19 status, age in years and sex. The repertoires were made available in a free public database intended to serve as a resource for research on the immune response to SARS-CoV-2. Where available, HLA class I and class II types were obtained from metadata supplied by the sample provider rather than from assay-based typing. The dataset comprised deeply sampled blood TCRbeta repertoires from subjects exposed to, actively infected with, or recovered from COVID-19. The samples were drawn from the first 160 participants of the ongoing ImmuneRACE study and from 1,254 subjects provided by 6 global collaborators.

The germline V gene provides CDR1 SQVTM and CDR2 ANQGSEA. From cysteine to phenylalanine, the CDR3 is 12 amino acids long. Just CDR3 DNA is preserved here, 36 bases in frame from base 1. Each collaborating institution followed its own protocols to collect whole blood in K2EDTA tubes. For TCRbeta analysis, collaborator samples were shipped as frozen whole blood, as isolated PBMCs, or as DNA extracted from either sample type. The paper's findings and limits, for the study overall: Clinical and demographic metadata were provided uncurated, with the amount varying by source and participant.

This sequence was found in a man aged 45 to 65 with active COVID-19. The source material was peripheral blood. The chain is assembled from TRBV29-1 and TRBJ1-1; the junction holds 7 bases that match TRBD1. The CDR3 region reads CSAGQGGTEAFF. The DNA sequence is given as TGCAGTGCGGGCCAGGGGGGCACTGAAGCTTTCTTT.